What follows are 16 T cell receptor beta chains derived from one specimen sequenced in a study of blood T cell repertoires in COVID-19. Measured with immunoSEQ multiplex PCR; TCRdb has only the in-frame clones, and not every one. This sample yields 65,000 to 85,000 clones, of which 88% are seen a single time; approximately 19% belongs to the top ten. The sequencing sample was made of peripheral blood. Receptors originate from a human donor in a cohort sampled during active COVID-19.

The chain joins TRBV6-5 to TRBJ2-7, with a weak D call TRBD1 (6 bases). This CDR3 region has 15 residues. Germline V gene data show CDR1 as MNHEY and CDR2 as SVGAGI. V lost 7 bases to trimming and J lost 1 base, with 17 bases between them. CDR3 in amino acids: CASTLGPTGSYEQYF. The CDR3 DNA is TGTGCCAGCACCCTAGGTCCGACAGGATCCTACGAGCAGTACTTC.

The chain joins TRBV5-8 to TRBJ2-7; 7 bases agree with TRBD2. J was trimmed by 4 bases and V by 0 bases; bases with no gene match: 10. Germline V gene sequence: CDR1 SGHTS, CDR2 YDEGEE. The CDR3 is 16 amino acids. The CDR3 coding sequence is TGTGCCAGCAGCTTGGTCGGGGCTAGCGGTTTGTACGAGCAGTACTTC. This gives the protein CASSLVGASGLYEQYF.

V usage is TRBV5-1 and J usage is TRBJ2-1; D possibly corresponds to TRBD2 (5 bases). Trimming removed 4 bases from V and 0 bases from J, with 11 bases in between. Germline V CDR1 and CDR2: SGHRS, YFSETQ. CDR3 size: 15 residues. CDR3 coding DNA: TGCGCCAGCAGCCGGCAAGGGAGCTCCTACAATGAGCAGTTCTTC. It specifies CASSRQGSSYNEQFF.

The V and J genes are TRBV4-2 and TRBJ1-5; D perhaps matches TRBD1 (6 bases). The CDR3 consists of 17 residues. CDR1 and CDR2 from the germline V gene are LGHNA and YNFKEQ. Trimming cost V 1 base and J 2 bases, with 15 bases left between them. The CDR3 spells CASSQASRGGGNQPQHF. The CDR3 DNA follows: TGTGCCAGCAGCCAAGCTTCGCGAGGGGGTGGCAATCAGCCCCAGCATTTT.

The rearrangement links TRBV7-8 to TRBJ2-1, with D uncertain. The CDR3 length is 12 residues. The germline V and J ends were trimmed by 5 bases and 7 bases, with 9 bases remaining between them. The germline CDR1 and CDR2 sequences are SGHVS and FQNEAQ. CDR3 protein: CASSPSRNEQFF. CDR3 in DNA: TGTGCCAGCAGCCCAAGCCGGAATGAGCAGTTCTTC.

V usage is TRBV30 and J usage is TRBJ1-1, with D unclear. V shed 4 bases and J shed 5 bases, with 14 bases lying between them. The germline V gene encodes CDR1 GTSNPN and CDR2 SVGIG (reference sequence). The CDR3 extends over 13 amino acids. The CDR3 sequence is CAWNSEGGTEAFF. In nucleotides, the CDR3 is TGTGCCTGGAATTCGGAGGGAGGGACTGAAGCTTTCTTT.

The rearrangement uses TRBV19 and TRBJ1-1; D is perhaps TRBD1 (6 bases). The germline V gene has CDR1 LNHDA and CDR2 SQIVND (reference sequence). This CDR3 is 15 amino acids long. Trimming pared 8 bases from V and 0 bases from J, leaving 16 bases between. CDR3 amino acids: CASVSHRVMNTEAFF. As DNA, the CDR3 is TGTGCCAGTGTTTCCCACAGGGTGATGAACACTGAAGCTTTCTTT.

This sequence joins TRBV5-6 and TRBJ1-1; 12 bases are shared with TRBD1. CDR1 is SGHDT and CDR2 is YYEEEE in the germline V gene. The trim removed 5 bases at V and 8 bases at J, leaving 7 bases unmatched. The CDR3 totals 14 residues. This CDR3 reads CASRSRDRGQEAFF. CDR3 sequence (DNA): TGTGCCAGCAGGTCCCGGGACAGGGGGCAGGAAGCTTTCTTT.

This clone has a single count. V usage is TRBV4-1 and J usage is TRBJ2-1; D perhaps matches TRBD1 (6 bases). Trimming shortened V by 0 bases and J by 4 bases, and 13 bases separated the two germline ends. The CDR3 loop spans 16 amino acids. Looked up from germline, CDR1 is MGHRA and CDR2 is YSYEKL. The CDR3 loop is CASSQEIRGGYNEQFF. CDR3 DNA: TGCGCCAGCAGCCAAGAAATCAGGGGCGGTTACAATGAGCAGTTCTTC.

The V and J genes are TRBV19 and TRBJ2-3, with 8 positions matching TRBD2. Germline CDR1 is LNHDA and CDR2 is SQIVND (reference sequence). This CDR3 spans 15 amino acids. J was trimmed by 5 bases and V by 1 base; bases with no gene match: 5. The CDR3 DNA sequence: TGTGCCAGTAGTATAGTGACTAGCGTAGGAGATACGCAGTATTTT. It yields the protein CASSIVTSVGDTQYF.

The rearrangement uses TRBV20-1 and TRBJ2-5, with 14 bases that match TRBD2. Germline CDR1 and CDR2: DFQATT and SNEGSKA (reference sequence). V gave up 3 bases and J gave up 3 bases; unmatched junction bases: 12. The CDR3 runs to 18 residues. Here the CDR3 reads CSASRTSGGRRSKETQYF. The CDR3 coding sequence is TGCAGTGCTAGTCGGACTAGCGGGGGGCGGCGGAGTAAAGAGACCCAGTACTTC.

This sequence joins TRBV28 and TRBJ2-3; TRBD1 matches at 7 bases. Per the germline V gene, CDR1 is MDHEN and CDR2 is SYDVKM. CDR3 length equals 17 residues. After removal of 6 bases from V and 0 bases from J, the junction contained 12 bases not matched to a gene. The CDR3 bases are TGTGCCAGCAGCCCCGTACCAGGGGGTCACAGCACAGATACGCAGTATTTT. It yields the protein CASSPVPGGHSTDTQYF.

This chain uses TRBV15 with TRBJ2-1; 8 nucleotides line up with TRBD2. This CDR3 region has 13 residues. The germline gives CDR1 LNHNV, CDR2 YYDKDF (reference sequence). Trimming at V came to 7 bases and at J to 3 bases, leaving 2 bases not matched to a gene. The CDR3: CATTGGDYNEQFF. As DNA, the CDR3 is TGTGCCACCACGGGGGGGGACTACAATGAGCAGTTCTTC.

The chain joins TRBV10-1 to TRBJ1-2, with 10 bases aligning to TRBD1. The V and J ends lost 7 bases and 3 bases, in that order; junction bases with no gene match: 14. This CDR3 spans 17 amino acids. CDR1 is WNHNN, CDR2 SYGVQD, per germline (reference sequence). The CDR3 region has the DNA TGCGCCAGCACCCACCCGGGACAGGGGTCAGCGGACTATGGCTACACCTTC. Protein sequence: CASTHPGQGSADYGYTF.

V usage is TRBV19 and J usage is TRBJ2-1; 7 bases are shared with TRBD2. The CDR3 contains 13 residues. V trimming: 7 bases; J trimming: 5 bases; junction bases outside the gene matches: 5. Germline assignment: CDR1 LNHDA and CDR2 SQIVND (reference sequence). The CDR3 bases are TGTGCCAGTACCCCGAGCGGGGACAATGAGCAGTTCTTC. Protein product: CASTPSGDNEQFF.

V usage is TRBV5-4 and J usage is TRBJ2-1, with 7 bases identical to TRBD2. Losses at the gene ends were 4 bases for V and 5 bases for J; bases not matched to a gene: 6. CDR1 and CDR2 from the germline V gene are SGHNT and YYREEE (reference sequence). This CDR3 is 14 amino acids long. Written as DNA, the CDR3 is TGTGCCAGCAGCGTAAGCGGGACGAACAATGAGCAGTTCTTC. This gives the protein CASSVSGTNNEQFF.